This TCR beta chain was found in a study of CD8 T cells in Susac syndrome. The CDR3 covers 14 residues. J gave up 3 bases and V 6 bases, and 5 bases lay outside the gene matches. CDR1 and CDR2 from the germline V gene are SQVTM and ANQGSEA. Healthy donors served as the controls. They were matched for age and sex. Random hexamers primed reverse transcription of about 0.45 to 1 ug RNA. The amplification used immunoSEQ multiplex PCR on TCR beta CDR3; it spanned 54 Vbeta and 13 Jbeta. TCRdb called the immunoSEQ multiplex PCR reads again in MiXCR, with one record for every CDR3 protein. The sample has approximately 100,000 distinct CDR3 sequences, around 95% seen once; the top ten hold 0.096%.

The sample consisted of CD4+ T cells from PBMCs. The chain combines TRBV29-1 with TRBJ2-3; the match to TRBD2 covers 11 bases. The source of this sequence is a human donor in good health. The DNA of the CDR3 is TGCAGCGTCACTAGCGGGAGTTATACAGATACGCAGTATTTT. Translation gives CSVTSGSYTDTQYF.